The subject of this entry is one TCR beta chain. Its antigen is not identified. The entry originates in a study of beta chain features in type 1 diabetes. General study results and limits: Unsettled here was the matter of whether HLA type influences TCRB rearrangement. Moderate but significant shortening of TCRB CDR3s was recorded in all four CD4+ subsets from Type 1 diabetes patients. Insertions were fewer and deletions more numerous at VDJ junctions in type 1 diabetes patients.

This CDR3 has 12 amino acids. One heparinised draw of blood, averaging about 116 mL, came from each donor. Expressed TCRB transcripts were sequenced because the isolated RNA had all been reverse transcribed beforehand. Mean read depth for naive, central memory and regulatory T cell samples was several million reads. Data came from immunoSEQ multiplex PCR; TCRdb stores just in-frame clones and leaves some out. The sample yields 150,000 to 200,000 clones, around 8% seen once. The chain is built from TRBV21-1 and TRBJ2-5; the table's D call TRBD2 went unverified against the DNA. TRBV21-1 is designated a pseudogene. The receptor was derived from a woman aged 40 to 50 with type 1 diabetes. Input material: central memory CD4+ T cells from blood. The CDR3, as DNA: TGTGCCAGCAGCGAGCGGAAAGAGACCCAGTACTTC. This translates into CASSERKETQYF.